This T cell receptor (beta chain) was recovered during a study of cytomegalovirus exposure and HLA in healthy donors (dated by TCRdb to about 2017). Some background on the complete study: According to an earlier analysis of around 600 of the donors, about 179 million T cells yielded roughly 100 million unique TCR beta sequences and around 280 Gb of sequence data. In a later genetic analysis, genome-wide SNP genotypes for about 55% of the roughly 700 donors were used, and that subset was treated as a discovery cohort. To decide whether each TCR beta V gene segment behaved as functional or pseudogenic, an earlier analysis of 587 of the donors relied on high-throughput TCR beta sequencing. Rather than using new phenotypic data, the later analysis identified candidate immune exposures from TCR beta sequences and from how often those sequences occurred across donors. Among almost 400 genotyped donors of the cohort, an average of around 240,000 unique TCR beta nucleotide sequences were sequenced per donor, 15% to 20% of them non-productive. Every discovery cohort repertoire had been produced on one sequencing platform. In a later analysis, previously published TCR beta repertoires from 550 to 700 donors were re-analyzed and high-resolution HLA genotyping was added so that TCR occurrence patterns could be studied. Typing coverage varied by locus: about 620-630 donors for A, B, C, DRB1 and DQB1; 500 to 550 for DQA1; approximately 610 for DPA1; roughly 470 for DPB1. Among the roughly 400 genotyped donors, around 81% belonged to the genetic ancestry cluster associated with self-reported Caucasian donors. Roughly five DR-DQ haplotypes were treated as single units for association and clustering because of strong linkage in the cohort. A separate validation cohort of 100 to 150 different subjects was used in addition to the approximately 670-subject first cohort. HLA typing included class I and class II loci at four-digit resolution. High-throughput TCR immunosequencing, statistical association of individual TCRs with disease status, and machine learning were combined to predict cytomegalovirus infection status. Donor age, sex, ethnicity and CMV serostatus were compiled together with the repertoire data. Using immunosequencing, the study profiled T cell repertoires from roughly 650 subjects and related those repertoires to cytomegalovirus serostatus. The study aimed to test whether cataloging public T cell receptors could reveal signatures of past pathogen exposure. An early release that covered roughly 600 HLA-typed donors contained approximately 290 gigabases of sequencing data and roughly 84 million unique TCR sequences.

Overall study results and their limits: When HLA alleles, especially DR and DQ, strongly co-occurred, TCR associations were difficult to assign to individual alleles. HLA typing was unavailable for some donors at each locus, so association tests used only the typed subset. Most TCR sequences were observed very rarely across donors, whereas some public TCRs were present in many individuals. The classifier was reported to diagnose cytomegalovirus status with high specificity and sensitivity in both the original cohort and the validation cohort. In a later analysis, TCR association rates were found to vary across HLA loci, with the most associated TCRs seen for DRB1 alleles and the fewest for HLA-C alleles. In a later analysis, most CMV-associated TCR beta chains were found to appear HLA-restricted, with HLA associations seemingly driven largely by CMV exposure. According to the authors, the approach could potentially be generalized to other disease states and immunological phenotypes. Presence/absence analyses assumed roughly uniform sequencing depth across donors, an assumption that may not hold. A total of fewer than 200 TCR beta chains were listed by the study as associated with cytomegalovirus. A later analysis associated 16,951 TCR beta sequences with specific HLA alleles at a false discovery rate of 0.05. A cluster of highly shared sequence variants was judged likely to represent a technical artifact of the sequencing pipeline. Over 15 rarely observed V segments, including chromosome 9 orphons, were excluded from the earlier analysis of several hundred of the donors because counts were too low. Some IMGT-functional V segments, including TRBV6-2 and TRBV6-3, could not be told apart with the 87-base-pair reads, so those segments were excluded. For the cohort, immune exposure information was limited to CMV serostatus. In a later analysis, HLA-associated TCR beta chains were found to be more clonally expanded and to have lower generation probabilities than equally common non-associated chains. A later analysis reported that several top co-occurrence clusters appeared linked to parvovirus B19, influenza, CMV and Epstein-Barr virus. In an earlier analysis of around 600 of the donors, most TCR beta V segments appeared in productive rearrangements about 90% or about 30% of the time, broadly matching IMGT annotations. In this cohort, only TCR beta chains were sequenced, and detectable features were limited by the absence of alpha or paired-chain data. A later genetic analysis reported fewer N-insertions in productive TCRs among donors in an Asian-associated ancestry cluster than the roughly 640-donor mean. In vitro tests confirmed that a few of the cytomegalovirus-associated TCR beta chains recognize cytomegalovirus antigens. A further reported finding was that TCR beta sequences accurately predicted the HLA-A and HLA-B alleles for most subjects in the first cohort. Linkage disequilibrium might explain the correlated functional status among segregating V segments, but an unknown experimental factor could not be excluded. In a later genetic analysis, a missense DCLRE1C variant was associated with V-gene and J-gene trimming of TCR beta chains, and the association was replicated in an independent cohort.

The cohort comprised fewer than 750 healthy bone marrow donors. At the time of sampling, every cohort member was nominally healthy, though immune exposures that went unrecorded were likely present. The donor tested CMV seronegative, placing the donor among the 350 or so seronegative members of the cohort. Each donor provided a peripheral blood sample, and peripheral blood mononuclear cells were used for TCR beta sequencing. Genomic DNA extraction from the blood cell samples was performed with the Qiagen DNeasy Blood Extraction Kit. The library was built by means of the immunoSEQ multiplex PCR assay. For the multiplex PCR, a mixture combining 60 forward primers for TCR Vbeta segments and 13 reverse primers for TCR Jbeta segments was used. Amplification of the CDR3 region of rearranged TCR beta genes was performed with a multiplex PCR assay on genomic DNA. The Illumina HiSeq System was used to sequence the amplified TCR beta libraries as 87-base-pair reads. Under the source paper's analysis protocol: In a later analysis, about 80 million unique TCR beta chains were counted across the 650 to 750 repertoires, and some 10 million of these chains were shared by at least two donors. Raw reads were error-corrected and collapsed into unique sequences with a nearest-neighbor algorithm that merged closely related sequences to remove PCR and sequencing errors. CDR3 sequences were aligned to IMGT reference sequences to assign V, D and J gene segments. For a sequence to be retained, a match of at least six nucleotides was required to both a V gene segment and a J gene segment. A rearrangement counted as productive if the CDR3 had no stop codons and remained in frame with V and J, and every other rearrangement counted as non-productive. Following IMGT convention, CDR3 was defined as the stretch from the second conserved V-encoded cysteine up to the conserved J-encoded phenylalanine. In an earlier analysis of approximately 590 of the donors, sequences lacking an unambiguous match to a single V gene segment were excluded. An earlier analysis of 550 to 650 of the donors classified V segments as functional when productive rearrangements were above 56.7% and as segregating when the standard deviation between donors was above 5%. A statistical classification framework was built for diagnosing cytomegalovirus status from the catalog of TCR beta chain sequences. In a later analysis, TCR nucleotide sequences were compared against IMGT/GENE-DB human TR gene sequences so that V and J genes could be assigned. A later analysis assigned CDR3 sequences and most-parsimonious VDJ recombination scenarios with the TCRdist pipeline. In a later analysis, every TCR beta chain was defined by the combination of its CDR3 amino acid sequence and its V-gene family, and reads without a unique V-gene family were dropped. In a later analysis, fewer than 650 highly shared, low-generation-probability nucleotide sequences were removed to address suspected cross-contamination and a sequencing artifact. For each public chain, a later analysis derived a clonal expansion index from normalized ranks of inferred template counts within each repertoire. In a later analysis, generation probabilities were computed with a VDJ recombination model fitted to out-of-frame rearrangements, and the resulting probabilities were checked against IGoR. In a later analysis, hypergeometric tests were used to score TCR-TCR, TCR-HLA and TCR-CMV co-occurrence, with a repertoire-size bias correction applied to TCR pairs. A later analysis estimated false discovery rates by permuting HLA or CMV assignments 20 times. In a later analysis, co-occurring TCRs were grouped using DBSCAN, with TCRdist sequence similarity added in when clustering inside HLA-allele-positive subsets. Co-occurrence clustering excluded repertoires with fewer than 30,000 or more than 120,000 public chains, plus five with anomalous nucleotide sharing. TCRdb stores this immuneACCESS table with in-frame sequences only. Part of the clones is absent; in the studies checked, under half of the shortfall reflects unresolved V genes, and no reason is known for the rest. That table supplies the V and J calls and clone size; D and trimming were determined from the DNA. Present in this sample are 65,000 to 90,000 clones, about 80% of which were seen just once. The top ten constitute 2.5% of the sample.

CDR1 and CDR2 (MNHNS, SASEGT) derive from the germline V gene. Between the V and J ends, shortened by 8 bases and 4 bases respectively, the junction contains 9 bases. Counted from cysteine to phenylalanine, this CDR3 has 12 amino acids. Just the 36-base CDR3 DNA is kept, in frame starting at base 1. On this clone itself: Its antigen has not been determined. Base qualities are not recorded, but no much larger clone differs from it by a single base.

The V and J genes are TRBV6-1 and TRBJ1-5; TRBD1 is a possible D gene, resting on 5 matching bases. The sequenced sample was PBMCs. The clonotype originates from a man younger than 40 in good health and CMV-seronegative. Here the CDR3 is given as CASGRGNQPQHF. The bases read TGTGCCAGCGGCCGGGGGAATCAGCCCCAGCATTTT.